The 18 T cell receptor beta chains listed next were all sequenced from one sample in a study of T cells after yellow fever vaccination. TCRdb passed the 5' RACE reads through MiXCR, listing each CDR3 protein once. Counted here are 250,000 to 400,000 distinct CDR3 sequences, 4.1% occurring once; the ten biggest clones make up 20% to 25%. The sample consisted of PBMCs, taken 5 days after the yellow fever booster vaccination. Receptors were obtained from a man aged 18-30 years who received the YFV17D yellow fever vaccine.

Many counts were recorded for this clonotype. V usage is TRBV20-1 and J usage is TRBJ2-7, with 7 bases aligning to TRBD1. CDR3 length: 14 amino acids. Trimming removed 1 base from V and 0 bases from J; junction bases left unmatched: 3. Germline V lookup: CDR1 DFQATT, CDR2 SNEGSKA (reference sequence). The CDR3 region is CSARASGGSYEQYF. In DNA form, the CDR3 reads TGCAGTGCTAGAGCTTCAGGGGGCTCCTACGAGCAGTACTTC.

This sequence joins TRBV28 and TRBJ1-1; no clear D gene. Trimming stripped 3 bases from V and 1 base from J, with 9 bases between. CDR1 is MDHEN and CDR2 is SYDVKM in the germline V gene. The CDR3 has 14 residues. The CDR3 loop is CASSFLSGNTEAFF. CDR3 nucleotides: TGTGCCAGCAGTTTTTTATCGGGGAACACTGAAGCTTTCTTT.

This rearrangement joins TRBV27 to TRBJ2-7; 7 nucleotides agree with TRBD1. The germline CDR1 and CDR2 sequences are MNHEY and SMNVEV (reference sequence). This CDR3 has 15 amino acids. After removal of 6 bases from V and 2 bases from J, the junction contained 10 bases not matched to a gene. CDR3 bases: TGTGCCAGCAGCCGAGACAGGGTCGCTGCCTACGAGCAGTACTTC. Protein sequence: CASSRDRVAAYEQYF.

The chain joins TRBV11-1 to TRBJ2-3; the D call may be TRBD1 or TRBD2 (5 bases each). The germline V gene encodes CDR1 SGHAT and CDR2 FQDESV (reference sequence). Trimming cost V 5 bases and J 6 bases, with 21 bases left between them. The CDR3 extends over 16 amino acids. In DNA, the CDR3 is TGTGCCAGCAGCCTGGGGGTAGGGTCCCTCGCGGATACGCAGTATTTT. It translates to CASSLGVGSLADTQYF.

A few counts support this clonotype. CDR3 nucleotides: TGCAGTGCTAGATTCCCGAACACTGAAGCTTTCTTT. The encoded protein is CSARFPNTEAFF. This chain connects TRBV20-1 to TRBJ1-1, with D uncertain. The CDR3 totals 12 residues. Trimming cost V 2 bases and J 1 base, with 5 bases left between them. Germline CDR1 reads DFQATT; CDR2 reads SNEGSKA (reference sequence).

CDR3 region: CASSFGGTGGTNEKLFF. The CDR3 DNA follows: TGTGCCAGCAGCTTTGGAGGGACAGGGGGAACTAATGAAAAACTGTTTTTT. This chain uses TRBV5-4 with TRBJ1-4; 11 bases are a match to TRBD1. J gave up 1 base and V 2 bases, and 4 bases lay outside the gene matches. The CDR3 runs 17 residues. The V gene's germline CDR1 is SGHNT and CDR2 YYREEE (reference sequence).

The chain couples TRBV12-3 or TRBV12-4 to TRBJ1-2, with unresolved D. V lost 3 bases and J 4 bases, leaving 9 bases between the germline ends. This CDR3 spans 13 amino acids. The CDR3 DNA reads as TGTGCCAGCAGTTTGACCAGGTCCTATGGCTACACCTTC. As protein: CASSLTRSYGYTF.

The chain couples TRBV7-2 to TRBJ1-2, with D unclear. The CDR3 covers 15 residues. CDR1 is SGHTA and CDR2 is FQGNSA in the germline V gene. The ends were cut back, 2 bases at V and 5 bases at J, with 15 bases in the middle. Written as DNA, the CDR3 is TGTGCCAGCAGCTTACAGTCCATAGTTGGTTATGGCTACACCTTC. This sequence encodes CASSLQSIVGYGYTF.

This clonotype was seen many times. The CDR3 sequence: CASSPRDRGHLDADTQYF. The CDR3 DNA reads as TGTGCCAGCAGCCCCCGGGACAGGGGGCATCTGGACGCAGATACGCAGTATTTT. V and J are TRBV3-1 and TRBJ2-3, with 12 bases identical to TRBD1. The CDR3 has 18 residues. V lost 4 bases to trimming and J lost 4 bases; unmatched junction nucleotides: 12. Per germline, CDR1 LGHDT and CDR2 YNNKEL (reference sequence).

With regard to this clonotype: The junction departs from germline at one end; a sequencing error may be responsible. The chain couples TRBV7-2 to TRBJ2-1; 8 bases are shared with TRBD2. This CDR3 spans 13 amino acids. Looked up from germline, CDR1 is SGHTA and CDR2 is FQGNSA. The CDR3 is CASSSRGGNELFF. For the CDR3, the DNA is TGTGCCAGCAGCTCCCGGGGGGGGAATGAGCTGTTCTTC. Full variable domain (remainder filled in from reference TRBV7-2 and TRBJ2-1): GAGVSQSPSNKVTEKGKDVELRCDPISGHTALYWYRQSLGQGLEFLIYFQGNSAPDKSGLPSDRFSAERTGGSVSTLTIQRTQQEDSAVYLCASSSRGGNELFFGPGTRLTVL.

This clonotype was counted only a few times. V usage is TRBV11-2 and J usage is TRBJ2-2; 15 bases align to TRBD2. This CDR3 spans 18 amino acids. Germline V gives CDR1 SGHAT, CDR2 FQNNGV. After removal of 4 bases from V and 0 bases from J, the junction contained 3 bases not matched to a gene. The CDR3: CASSSWTSGGANTGELFF. CDR3 nucleotide sequence: TGTGCCAGCAGCTCGTGGACTAGCGGGGGGGCGAACACCGGGGAGCTGTTTTTT. Together with reference TRBV11-2 and TRBJ2-2, the CDR3 gives the full variable domain: EAGVAQSPRYKIIEKRQSVAFWCNPISGHATLYWYQQILGQGPKLLIQFQNNGVVDDSQLPKDRFSAERLKGVDSTLKIQPAKLEDSAVYLCASSSWTSGGANTGELFFGEGSRLTVL.

This clonotype was counted only a few times. The V gene is TRBV7-3, the J gene TRBJ2-3; D gene ambiguous. Germline values: CDR1 SGHTA, CDR2 FQGTGA. This CDR3 comprises 13 residues. V was shortened by 5 bases and J by 4 bases, with 10 bases between the two germline ends. CDR3 region: CASSLEPADTQYF. The CDR3 DNA reads as TGTGCCAGCAGCCTAGAGCCTGCAGATACGCAGTATTTT.

This chain uses TRBV6-5 with TRBJ1-5; 7 nucleotides agree with TRBD1. Germline-derived CDR1 and CDR2 are MNHEY and SVGAGI. This CDR3 region has 13 residues. V dropped 6 bases and J dropped 6; count of bases not matched to a gene: 5. Written as DNA, the CDR3 is TGTGCCAGCAGGGCGACAGGGTTTCAGCCCCAGCATTTT. It translates to CASRATGFQPQHF.

This clonotype was counted ten times or more. This chain links TRBV5-1 with TRBJ2-2; TRBD1 matches at 9 bases. CDR1 is SGHRS, CDR2 YFSETQ, per germline. CDR3 size: 13 residues. Germline trimming cut 9 bases from V and 5 bases from J; bases unmatched to any gene: 5. Here the CDR3 reads CATGTGNTGELFF. The CDR3 DNA reads as TGCGCCACCGGGACAGGGAATACCGGGGAGCTGTTTTTT.

The chain joins TRBV12-3 or TRBV12-4 to TRBJ1-2; D is possibly TRBD1 (5 bases). V lost 2 bases and J lost 3, with 16 bases in between. This CDR3 region has 16 residues. CDR3: CASSLTGAATYYGYTF. The CDR3 DNA sequence: TGTGCCAGCAGTTTAACTGGGGCGGCAACGTACTATGGCTACACCTTC.

This clonotype appeared a few times. The genes are TRBV15 and TRBJ1-1; D remains ambiguous. Trimming removed 0 bases from V and 6 bases from J, with 14 bases in between. Per the germline V gene, CDR1 is LNHNV and CDR2 is YYDKDF (reference sequence). The CDR3 has 15 residues. CDR3 in amino acids: CATSREIPVNAEAFF. The DNA for the CDR3 is TGTGCCACCAGCAGAGAAATCCCAGTAAACGCTGAAGCTTTCTTT.

This chain connects TRBV20-1 to TRBJ2-7; weak D call: TRBD2 (5 bases). Trimming removed 6 bases at V and 0 bases at J, with 15 bases between. There are 14 residues in the CDR3. CDR1 DFQATT and CDR2 SNEGSKA come from the germline V gene (reference sequence). The CDR3 bases are TGCAGTGCGGCCTCCCCCGGGGTCTCCTACGAGCAGTACGTC. Its translation: CSAASPGVSYEQYV.

This clonotype was counted ten times or more. The chain carries TRBV29-1 and TRBJ2-7, with TRBD1 identical over 7 bases. Germline loops: CDR1 SQVTM, CDR2 ANQGSEA. V shed 6 bases, J shed 2 bases, and the junction held 7 bases outside the gene matches. The CDR3 covers 13 residues. CDR3 in amino acids: CSVEKQGTYEQYF. The CDR3 DNA reads as TGCAGCGTGGAAAAACAGGGGACCTACGAGCAGTACTTC.